The rows below give T cell receptor beta chains drawn from one sample of a study of cytomegalovirus exposure and HLA in healthy donors. Repertoires were generated with immunoSEQ multiplex PCR, while TCRdb's copy carries only in-frame clones and drops some. The sample carries approximately 140,000 clones, roughly 80% recorded once. The sample consisted of PBMCs. Receptor source: a male donor in good health and CMV-seronegative. Both conserved end residues are part of each CDR3. The order of the fields is clone size, V gene, J gene, D gene, CDR3 protein, CDR3 DNA. D genes are given only for firm matches. Rows give clone size only sometimes, using once, few, many, or a class for an expanded clone.

NA,TRBV7-3,TRBJ1-1,NA,CASSPSSAGAAFF,TGTGCCAGCAGCCCCAGTTCGGCGGGAGCGGCTTTCTTT
NA,TRBV5-4,TRBJ1-2,TRBD1,CASSPDRAEGYTF,TGTGCCAGCAGCCCCGACAGGGCTGAAGGCTACACCTTC
NA,TRBV4-2,TRBJ2-2,NA,CASSQDPVAGELFF,TGTGCCAGCAGCCAAGATCCGGTGGCCGGGGAGCTGTTTTTT
NA,TRBV11-1,TRBJ2-7,TRBD1,CASSSDRVGGYEQYF,TGTGCCAGCAGCTCCGACAGGGTGGGCGGCTACGAGCAGTACTTC
NA,TRBV11-2,TRBJ2-7,NA,CASSLDPTGYEQYF,TGTGCCAGCAGCTTAGACCCCACCGGCTACGAGCAGTACTTC
few,TRBV30,TRBJ1-1,NA,CAWRQETVYTEAFF,TGTGCCTGGAGACAGGAGACAGTCTACACTGAAGCTTTCTTT
NA,TRBV12-5,TRBJ1-2,TRBD1,CASGFSPGTGDGYTF,TGTGCTAGTGGTTTTTCCCCCGGGACAGGGGACGGCTACACCTTC
NA,TRBV7-2,TRBJ1-2,NA,CASSLGGYGYTF,TGTGCCAGCAGCTTAGGAGGATATGGCTACACCTTC
NA,TRBV5-4,TRBJ2-1,NA,CASSFSPPLSEEQFF,TGTGCCAGCAGCTTCTCCCCCCCCCTAAGTGAGGAGCAGTTCTTC
NA,TRBV28,TRBJ1-5,NA,CASRHQAPQHF,TGTGCCAGCAGGCATCAGGCGCCCCAGCATTTT
NA,TRBV4-2,TRBJ1-5,TRBD1,CASSQDRLGQGAIGNQPQHF,TGTGCCAGCAGCCAAGATCGTCTGGGACAGGGGGCGATTGGCAATCAGCCCCAGCATTTT
NA,TRBV6-5,TRBJ1-4,NA,CASSYSGGGTNEKLFF,TGTGCCAGCAGTTACTCAGGAGGTGGAACTAATGAAAAACTGTTTTTT
NA,TRBV7-2,TRBJ1-1,NA,CASSPPRAFRKDEAFF,TGTGCCAGCAGCCCACCCCGCGCGTTCCGAAAAGATGAAGCTTTCTTT
NA,TRBV11-2,TRBJ1-3,NA,CASSLGGLNSGNTIYF,TGTGCCAGCAGCTTAGGGGGCCTGAACTCTGGAAACACCATATATTTT
NA,TRBV9,TRBJ1-1,NA,CASSIDRNTEAFF,TGTGCCAGCAGCATCGACAGGAACACTGAAGCTTTCTTT
few,TRBV7-3,TRBJ2-4,NA,CASSSSQGQSQYF,TGTGCCAGCAGCTCATCACAAGGACAGTCACAGTACTTC
few,TRBV10-1,TRBJ2-7,TRBD1,CASSSGQGYEQYF,TGCGCCAGCAGCTCGGGACAGGGCTACGAGCAGTACTTC
NA,TRBV7-2,TRBJ2-7,TRBD2,CASSPSSGGASPYEQYF,TGTGCCAGCAGTCCGTCTAGCGGGGGGGCAAGTCCCTACGAGCAGTACTTC
NA,TRBV5-1,TRBJ2-1,NA,CASSLALAGGYNEQFF,TGCGCCAGCAGCTTGGCTCTGGCAGGGGGGTACAATGAGCAGTTCTTC
NA,TRBV11-2,TRBJ2-7,NA,CASSFNRDGGLREQYF,TGTGCCAGCAGCTTCAATAGGGACGGGGGTTTGAGGGAGCAGTACTTC
NA,TRBV6-5,TRBJ1-1,NA,CASSPRRDAEAFF,TGTGCCAGCAGCCCCAGGCGGGACGCTGAAGCTTTCTTT
NA,TRBV6-6,TRBJ2-7,NA,CASSRRPYEQYF,TGTGCCAGCAGTCGGAGACCCTACGAGCAGTACTTC
NA,TRBV27,TRBJ2-1,TRBD1,CASSPRGTGDLRGGPYNEQFF,TGTGCCAGCAGTCCCCGGGGGACAGGGGATCTGAGGGGGGGCCCTTACAATGAGCAGTTCTTC
NA,TRBV30,TRBJ1-3,NA,CAWSVGIRGYSGNTIYF,TGTGCCTGGAGTGTAGGGATACGGGGGTACTCTGGAAACACCATATATTTT
NA,TRBV5-1,TRBJ2-3,TRBD2,CASSISGELTDTQYF,TGCGCCAGCAGCATTAGCGGGGAACTCACAGATACGCAGTATTTT
NA,TRBV6-5,TRBJ1-1,NA,CASSYSGGLNTEAFF,TGTGCCAGCAGTTACTCGGGAGGTTTGAACACTGAAGCTTTCTTT
NA,TRBV30,TRBJ1-3,NA,CAWTQSLSGNTIYF,TGTGCCTGGACACAGAGCCTCTCTGGAAACACCATATATTTT
NA,TRBV4-3,TRBJ2-2,TRBD2,CASSQDSGGVTGELFF,TGCGCCAGCAGCCAAGACAGCGGGGGGGTTACCGGGGAGCTGTTTTTT
few,TRBV30,TRBJ2-3,TRBD2,CAWSGGNSGGRDTQYF,TGTGCCTGGAGTGGGGGGAATAGCGGGGGGAGGGATACGCAGTATTTT
once,TRBV6-5,TRBJ1-6,NA,CASSLLQGVNSPLHF,TGTGCCAGCAGTTTACTGCAGGGTGTTAATTCACCCCTCCACTTT
NA,TRBV20-1,TRBJ2-5,NA,CSALLRETQYF,TGCAGTGCTTTACTCCGAGAGACCCAGTACTTC
NA,TRBV19,TRBJ2-3,TRBD2,CASSLSGGITDTQYF,TGTGCCAGTAGTCTGTCGGGGGGGATCACAGATACGCAGTATTTT
few,TRBV5-6,TRBJ1-1,NA,CASSSSQSLVTEAFF,TGTGCCAGCAGCAGTTCCCAAAGCTTGGTCACTGAAGCTTTCTTT
NA,TRBV29-1,TRBJ2-1,NA,CSVGRGGYNEQFF,TGCAGCGTTGGAAGGGGGGGATACAATGAGCAGTTCTTC
NA,TRBV5-1,TRBJ2-2,TRBD2,CASSLRTSGDGELFF,TGCGCCAGCAGCTTACGGACTAGCGGGGACGGGGAGCTGTTTTTT
NA,TRBV6-6,TRBJ2-5,NA,CASSYGGGVHEETQYF,TGTGCCAGCAGTTACGGCGGCGGGGTGCATGAGGAGACCCAGTACTTC
NA,TRBV7-8,TRBJ1-6,TRBD1,CASSLMDRDLNSPLHF,TGTGCCAGCAGCTTAATGGACAGGGACCTTAATTCACCCCTCCACTTT
NA,TRBV10-3,TRBJ1-1,NA,CAISEALQGLLNTEAFF,TGTGCCATCAGTGAGGCCCTCCAGGGACTCCTGAACACTGAAGCTTTCTTT
NA,TRBV10-3,TRBJ1-6,TRBD1,CAISGGNSPLHF,TGTGCCATCTCAGGGGGCAATTCACCCCTCCACTTT
once,TRBV2,TRBJ2-7,TRBD1,CASSLRAPGQGAYEQYF,TGTGCCAGCAGCCTCAGAGCCCCGGGACAGGGGGCCTACGAGCAGTACTTC
NA,TRBV6-5,TRBJ1-3,NA,CASSNRGNTIYF,TGTGCCAGCAGCAACAGGGGAAACACCATATATTTT
NA,TRBV5-6,TRBJ2-1,NA,CASSLVRGTDTYNEQFF,TGTGCCAGCAGCTTGGTCCGGGGGACCGACACCTACAATGAGCAGTTCTTC
once,TRBV6-5,TRBJ1-1,TRBD1,CASKPHGQVNTEAFF,TGTGCCAGCAAACCACACGGACAGGTAAACACTGAAGCTTTCTTT
NA,TRBV7-6,TRBJ2-2,NA,CASSLGGAGELFF,TGTGCCAGCAGCTTAGGGGGGGCCGGGGAGCTGTTTTTT
few,TRBV2,TRBJ1-6,NA,CASRNNRESPLHF,TGTGCCAGCAGGAATAACAGGGAATCACCCCTCCACTTT
NA,TRBV11-2,TRBJ1-3,NA,CASSFGSAGNTIYF,TGTGCCAGCAGCTTCGGCAGCGCTGGAAACACCATATATTTT
NA,TRBV5-6,TRBJ2-3,NA,CASSLGQLSTDTQYF,TGTGCCAGCAGCTTGGGACAGCTTAGCACAGATACGCAGTATTTT
NA,TRBV18,TRBJ1-1,NA,CASSQSTGTTARAFF,TGTGCCAGCTCACAGAGCACAGGTACGACGGCAAGAGCTTTCTTT
once,TRBV21-1,TRBJ2-6,NA,CASSTPGTLYSGANVLTF,TGTGCCAGCAGCACCCCGGGGACACTTTACTCTGGGGCCAACGTCCTGACTTTC
NA,TRBV13,TRBJ1-2,NA,CVSSQGDYGYTF,TGTGTCAGCAGCCAAGGAGACTATGGCTACACCTTC
NA,TRBV7-8,TRBJ1-1,NA,CASSLRHPGTEAFF,TGTGCCAGCAGCCTGAGACACCCGGGGACTGAAGCTTTCTTT
few,TRBV19,TRBJ1-5,NA,CASSGRESNQPQHF,TGTGCCAGTAGTGGCAGGGAAAGCAATCAGCCCCAGCATTTT
NA,TRBV2,TRBJ1-1,TRBD1,CASSEGDRGEAFF,TGTGCCAGCAGTGAAGGGGACAGGGGTGAAGCTTTCTTT